The rows below give T cell receptor beta chains drawn from one sample of a study of T-cell memory formation after mild COVID-19. TCRdb reanalysed the 5' RACE reads using MiXCR and keeps one entry per CDR3 protein. The sample has around 260,000 distinct CDR3 sequences, around 15% seen once; the top ten hold 22%. Sequenced material: PBMCs or a T cell subset sorted from them (not recorded which). The receptor set was obtained from a young man who had mild COVID-19 (a few samples of this study predate the infection). Cell type and time point are not known. CDR3s include the opening cysteine and the closing phenylalanine or tryptophan. A D gene is named only where the DNA matches it firmly. For some rows the clone size is stated as once, few or many, or as a class when expanded; others skip it.

j_gene,d_gene,abundance,v_gene,CDR3aa,CDR3nt
TRBJ1-2,-,many,TRBV12-3/TRBV12-4,CASSFGGYGYTF,TGTGCCAGCAGTTTCGGGGGCTATGGCTACACCTTC
TRBJ1-2,-,few,TRBV4-1,CASSQDPGGFYGYTF,TGCGCCAGCAGCCAAGATCCCGGAGGGTTCTATGGCTACACCTTC
TRBJ2-2,-,-,TRBV6-5,CASSYSPRGADTGELFFF,-
TRBJ2-1,TRBD2,few,TRBV25-1,CASTGISGVQFF,TGTGCCAGCACAGGGATAAGCGGGGTGCAGTTCTTC
TRBJ2-3,TRBD2,few,TRBV5-1,CASSGSGGQDTQYF,TGCGCCAGCAGCGGCTCGGGGGGGCAAGATACGCAGTATTTT
TRBJ2-3,-,few,TRBV13,CASSPREGRTDTQYF,TGTGCCAGCAGCCCCCGCGAGGGCCGCACAGATACGCAGTATTTT
TRBJ1-1,-,-,TRBV12-3/TRBV12-4,CASSLPGPEAFF,TGTGCCAGCAGTTTACCGGGGCCCGAAGCTTTCTTT
TRBJ1-5,-,once,TRBV10-3,CAISVGGNQPQHF,TGTGCCATCAGTGTAGGAGGCAATCAGCCCCAGCATTTT
TRBJ2-5,-,few,TRBV27,CASTPQGGDQETQYF,TGTGCCAGCACCCCCCAGGGGGGAGACCAAGAGACCCAGTACTTC
TRBJ2-3,-,few,TRBV7-3,CASSLRASSDTQYF,TGTGCCAGCAGCTTACGGGCTAGCAGCGATACGCAGTATTTT
TRBJ2-1,-,-,TRBV7-9,CASSLLYGGIEQFF,TGTGCCAGCAGCTTACTATACGGCGGGATTGAGCAGTTCTTC
TRBJ2-3,-,-,TRBV12-3/TRBV12-4,CASSLALGETGDTQYF,TGTGCCAGCAGTTTAGCGCTAGGGGAGACGGGAGATACGCAGTATTTT
TRBJ1-5,TRBD1,many,TRBV12-3/TRBV12-4,CASSPRRGGFSNQPQHF,TGTGCCAGCAGTCCCCGGAGAGGGGGCTTTAGCAATCAGCCCCAGCATTTT
TRBJ2-1,TRBD1,-,TRBV29-1,CSVVRDRGIDEQFF,TGCAGCGTTGTCCGGGACAGGGGTATCGATGAGCAGTTCTTC
TRBJ1-1,-,-,TRBV5-1,CASSLEIADTEAFF,TGCGCCAGCAGCTTGGAAATAGCGGACACTGAAGCTTTCTTT
TRBJ2-5,-,-,TRBV6-6,CASSRTGLQEETQYF,TGTGCCAGCAGCCGGACTGGGCTTCAGGAGGAGACCCAGTACTTC
TRBJ1-2,TRBD1,many,TRBV7-9,CASRPGTGYGYTF,TGTGCCAGCAGACCCGGGACAGGCTATGGCTACACCTTC
TRBJ2-5,TRBD1,-,TRBV6-5,CASSFWAATGKETQYF,TGTGCCAGCAGTTTCTGGGCCGCGACAGGGAAAGAGACCCAGTACTTC
TRBJ2-3,TRBD1,-,TRBV15,CATSGDRRSTDTQYF,TGTGCCACCAGCGGGGACAGGCGTAGCACAGATACGCAGTATTTT
TRBJ2-7,-,few,TRBV5-1,CASSFVRGTDSYEQYF,TGCGCCAGCAGCTTTGTTAGGGGGACGGACTCCTACGAGCAGTACTTC
TRBJ1-3,TRBD1,few,TRBV12-3/TRBV12-4,CASRPTGISGNTIYF,TGTGCCAGCAGGCCGACAGGGATCTCTGGAAACACCATATATTTT
TRBJ2-5,TRBD2,few,TRBV20-1,CSALTSGVVGTQYF,TGCAGTGCCTTGACTAGCGGGGTCGTCGGGACCCAGTACTTC
TRBJ2-7,TRBD2,few,TRBV3-1,CASSHRAGGSYEQYF,TGTGCCAGCAGTCATCGGGCGGGGGGTTCCTACGAGCAGTACTTC
TRBJ1-2,-,-,TRBV4-3,CASSQDNFGVGYTF,TGCGCCAGCAGCCAAGATAACTTTGGGGTTGGCTACACCTTC
TRBJ2-1,-,few,TRBV11-2,CASSLEGAGYGEQFF,TGTGCCAGCAGCTTAGAGGGCGCCGGTTATGGTGAGCAGTTCTTC
TRBJ2-1,TRBD2,-,TRBV4-2,CASSQEDGLAGFNEQFF,TGTGCCAGCAGCCAAGAAGACGGACTAGCGGGGTTCAATGAGCAGTTCTTC
TRBJ1-5,-,-,TRBV10-3,CAISESRTGNQPQHF,TGTGCCATCAGTGAGTCGAGGACAGGCAATCAGCCCCAGCATTTT
TRBJ1-5,-,-,TRBV6-1,CASSEEQPQHF,TGTGCCAGCAGTGAGGAACAGCCCCAGCATTTT
TRBJ2-3,-,-,TRBV20-1,CSARRQGTTDTQYF,TGCAGTGCTAGAAGGCAGGGGACCACAGATACGCAGTATTTT
TRBJ2-3,-,few,TRBV20-1,CSASDSGSTDTQYF,TGCAGTGCTAGTGACAGCGGGAGCACAGATACGCAGTATTTT
TRBJ1-2,-,-,TRBV10-3,CAISETGAWEDGYTF,TGTGCCATCAGTGAGACAGGCGCTTGGGAGGATGGCTACACCTTC
TRBJ2-5,-,many,TRBV27,CASSFGPGETQYF,-
TRBJ1-2,TRBD1,few,TRBV7-2,CASSLSDRAYGYTF,TGTGCCAGCAGCTTAAGTGACAGGGCCTATGGCTACACCTTC
TRBJ1-6,-,many,TRBV12-3/TRBV12-4,CASTPFGESNSPLHF,TGTGCCAGCACCCCATTCGGGGAGTCGAATTCACCCCTCCACTTT
TRBJ1-1,-,-,TRBV29-1,CSVQGSTSGNTEAFF,TGCAGCGTTCAGGGGTCCACAAGCGGGAACACTGAAGCTTTCTTT
TRBJ2-7,-,-,TRBV12-3/TRBV12-4,CASSSGVLEQYF,TGTGCCAGCAGTTCAGGGGTCCTCGAGCAGTACTTC
TRBJ2-7,TRBD1,many,TRBV12-3/TRBV12-4,CASSSTGFEQYF,TGTGCCAGCAGCTCGACAGGGTTCGAGCAGTACTTC
TRBJ2-1,-,few,TRBV4-1,CASSQSGAAYNEQFF,TGCGCCAGCAGCCAATCAGGGGCCGCCTACAATGAGCAGTTCTTC
TRBJ2-3,TRBD2,many,TRBV4-3,CASSQVAGVADTQYF,TGCGCCAGCAGCCAAGTGGCGGGGGTGGCAGATACGCAGTATTTT
TRBJ2-2,-,many,TRBV20-1,CSAPVAGGGLYNTGELFF,TGCAGTGCCCCCGTCGCAGGGGGGGGCCTGTATAACACCGGGGAGCTGTTTTTT
TRBJ2-7,TRBD2,-,TRBV5-6,CASSLAKGLAGTLIYEQYF,TGTGCCAGCAGCTTGGCGAAGGGACTAGCGGGGACCCTGATCTACGAGCAGTACTTC
TRBJ2-3,-,-,TRBV15,CATSRGEGTDTQYF,TGTGCCACCAGCAGAGGAGAGGGTACAGATACGCAGTATTTT
TRBJ2-5,TRBD1,-,TRBV6-5,CASSPPERGLRETQYF,TGTGCCAGCAGTCCCCCGGAGAGGGGGCTTAGAGAGACCCAGTACTTC
TRBJ2-3,TRBD1,-,TRBV5-6,CASSSTGTGDTQYF,TGTGCCAGCAGTTCGACAGGGACGGGAGATACGCAGTATTTT
TRBJ2-7,-,few,TRBV5-1,CASSSQSSYEQYF,TGCGCCAGCAGCTCGCAAAGCTCCTACGAGCAGTACTTC
TRBJ1-6,-,-,TRBV6-4,CASSTEGGNNSPLHF,TGTGCCAGCAGTACCGAGGGAGGAAATAATTCACCCCTCCACTTT